Listed below are T cell receptor beta chains from one sample, sequenced in a study of T cells in Graves' hyperthyroidism and ophthalmopathy. MiXCR, applied by TCRdb to the multiplex PCR reads, yields one record per CDR3 protein. The sample lists 600,000 or so distinct CDR3 sequences; roughly 16% were seen once. The specimen was blood. The receptor source for this set is a woman between 25 and 40 years old with Graves' hyperthyroidism. CDR3s include the opening cysteine and the closing phenylalanine or tryptophan. The D gene is left open where the match is weak. Rows may omit the clone size; those that give it use once, few, many or a size class.

size: many; V: TRBV7-9; J: TRBJ2-1; D: TRBD2; DNA: TGTGCCAGCAGCTCCACTAGCGGGTCGTGGAATGAGCAGTTCTTC; CDR3: CASSSTSGSWNEQFF
size: NA; V: TRBV6-2/TRBV6-3; J: TRBJ2-3; D: TRBD1; DNA: TGTGCCAGCAGTTACCCCGGGACAGATACAGATACGCAGTATTTT; CDR3: CASSYPGTDTDTQYF
size: many; V: TRBV6-1; J: TRBJ1-2; D: NA; DNA: TGTGCCAGCCGCCCAGGCCGGGGGCGGTATGGCTACACCTTC; CDR3: CASRPGRGRYGYTF
size: many; V: TRBV12-3/TRBV12-4; J: TRBJ2-3; D: TRBD2; DNA: TGTGCCAGCAGCAGGACTAGTCCAAGCACAGATACGCAGTATTTT; CDR3: CASSRTSPSTDTQYF
size: many; V: TRBV15; J: TRBJ1-1; D: NA; DNA: TGTGCCACCAGCAGACACGACTTCAGGTATATGAACACTGAAGCTTTCTTT; CDR3: CATSRHDFRYMNTEAFF
size: many; V: TRBV12-3/TRBV12-4; J: TRBJ2-1; D: TRBD1; DNA: TGTGCCAGCAGCCGCGACAGGGTAGAGCAGTTCTTC; CDR3: CASSRDRVEQFF
size: NA; V: TRBV28; J: TRBJ2-7; D: NA; DNA: TGTGCCAGCAGTTTGGCAGCCCAGTCCTACGAGCAGTACTTC; CDR3: CASSLAAQSYEQYF
size: many; V: TRBV20-1; J: TRBJ2-7; D: TRBD2; DNA: TGCAGTGCCGGTAGCGGGAGTATCTCCTACGAGCAGTACTTC; CDR3: CSAGSGSISYEQYF
size: NA; V: TRBV10-2; J: TRBJ1-5; D: NA; DNA: TGCGCCAGCAGTGAGTTGGGTCAGCCCCAGCATTTT; CDR3: CASSELGQPQHF
size: NA; V: TRBV6-1; J: TRBJ1-6; D: TRBD1; DNA: TGTGCCAGCAGACTGGGACAGAGCTCCTATAATTCACCCCTCCACTTT; CDR3: CASRLGQSSYNSPLHF
size: NA; V: TRBV19; J: TRBJ1-6; D: NA; DNA: TGTGCCAGTAGTATAGGTGACGGTCATTCACCCCTCCACTTT; CDR3: CASSIGDGHSPLHF
size: NA; V: TRBV20-1; J: TRBJ2-5; D: NA; DNA: TGCAGTGCTAGGTGGGGAACAGAGACCCAGTACTTC; CDR3: CSARWGTETQYF
size: many; V: TRBV30; J: TRBJ2-1; D: NA; DNA: TGTGCCTGGAGTACCTCGAGGGTGAATGAGCAGTTCTTC; CDR3: CAWSTSRVNEQFF
size: many; V: TRBV6-2/TRBV6-3; J: TRBJ2-1; D: TRBD2; DNA: TGTGCCAGCAGTTTCCAGCGGGAGTTCCACAATGAGCAGTTCTTC; CDR3: CASSFQREFHNEQFF
size: many; V: TRBV28; J: TRBJ1-2; D: TRBD1; DNA: TGTGCCAGCAGTTTAGTTCCCTCTCTCATGACAGGGGGGGGATCGGACTATGGCTACACCTTC; CDR3: CASSLVPSLMTGGGSDYGYTF
size: many; V: TRBV28; J: TRBJ1-5; D: TRBD1; DNA: TGTGCCAGCAGCCACGACAGGGGGAGCAATCAGCCCCAGCATTTT; CDR3: CASSHDRGSNQPQHF
size: NA; V: TRBV7-8; J: TRBJ2-1; D: TRBD2; DNA: TGTGCCAGCAGCTTAGGGATTAGCGGGAGGGCCTATGAGCAGTTCTTC; CDR3: CASSLGISGRAYEQFF
size: NA; V: TRBV9; J: TRBJ1-4; D: TRBD1; DNA: TGTGCCAGCAGCGTGACAGGGAGGGCTGAGGAAAAACTGTTTTTT; CDR3: CASSVTGRAEEKLFF
size: NA; V: TRBV28; J: TRBJ1-1; D: NA; DNA: TGTGCCAGCAGTTCCCTACAGGGCATGAACACTGAAGCTTTCTTT; CDR3: CASSSLQGMNTEAFF
size: NA; V: TRBV19; J: TRBJ2-3; D: NA; DNA: TGTGCCAGCAGCTCTCTCGGGGCAGATACGCAGTATTTT; CDR3: CASSSLGADTQYF
size: NA; V: TRBV6-1; J: TRBJ1-1; D: NA; DNA: TGTGCCAGCAGATCCTTGGGGGTGAACACTGAAGCTTTCTTT; CDR3: CASRSLGVNTEAFF
size: NA; V: TRBV2; J: TRBJ2-1; D: TRBD2; DNA: TGTGCCAGCGAAGACGCGGGAGGGCCGAATGAGCAGTTCTTC; CDR3: CASEDAGGPNEQFF
size: many; V: TRBV7-2; J: TRBJ2-7; D: TRBD1; DNA: TGTGCCAGCAGCTCCGGACAGGCCCCAAACGAGCAGTACTTC; CDR3: CASSSGQAPNEQYF
size: NA; V: TRBV10-1; J: TRBJ2-7; D: NA; DNA: TGCGCCAGCAGTGAGTCGAAGACGGGAGTCTACGAGCAGTACTTC; CDR3: CASSESKTGVYEQYF
size: many; V: TRBV7-2; J: TRBJ2-3; D: NA; DNA: TGTGCCAGCAGCTCAAGCACAGATACGCAGTATTTT; CDR3: CASSSSTDTQYF
size: many; V: TRBV30; J: TRBJ2-3; D: NA; DNA: TGTGCCTGGAGTGTACGTCGTACAGATACGCAGTATTTT; CDR3: CAWSVRRTDTQYF
size: few; V: TRBV3-1; J: TRBJ1-2; D: NA; DNA: TGTGCCAGCAGGCCATCGCAGAGGGGTCGGGGCTACACCTTC; CDR3: CASRPSQRGRGYTF